This T cell receptor (beta chain) was captured by sequencing in a study of T cell changes during pregnancy in multiple sclerosis. V was cut by 3 bases and J by 4 bases, with 15 bases left in between. CDR1 SGDLS and CDR2 YYNGEE come from the germline V gene. This CDR3 region has 15 residues. Assay: immunoSEQ multiplex PCR; the TCRdb copy retains only in-frame clones and omits some. The sample lists approximately 100,000 clones, roughly 92% occurring once. The chain employs TRBV9 and TRBJ2-3, with D possibly TRBD2 on 6 matching bases. The source was peripheral blood, collected in the second trimester of pregnancy. This sequence was found in a female donor with multiple sclerosis, enrolled in a pregnancy study. The CDR3 DNA reads TGTGCCAGCAGCGGTACCGGGACTCGCTCAGATACGCAGTATTTT. Amino acids: CASSGTGTRSDTQYF.